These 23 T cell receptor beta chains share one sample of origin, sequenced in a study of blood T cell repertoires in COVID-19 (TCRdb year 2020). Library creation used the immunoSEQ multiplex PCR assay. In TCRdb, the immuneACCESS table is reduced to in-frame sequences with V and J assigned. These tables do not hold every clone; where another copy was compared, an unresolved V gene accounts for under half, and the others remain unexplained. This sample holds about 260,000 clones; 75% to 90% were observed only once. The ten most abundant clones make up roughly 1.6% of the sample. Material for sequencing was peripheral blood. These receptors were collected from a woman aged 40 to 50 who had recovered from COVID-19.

The DNA of the CDR3 is TGCGCCAGCAGCCTACAGGGGTCTAATGAAAAACTGTTTTTT. Its translation is CASSLQGSNEKLFF. The chain uses TRBV5-1 and TRBJ1-4; TRBD1 matches at 7 bases. Trimming cost V 4 bases and J 3 bases; bases outside gene matches: 3. CDR3 size: 14 residues. Per the germline V gene, CDR1 is SGHRS and CDR2 is YFSETQ.

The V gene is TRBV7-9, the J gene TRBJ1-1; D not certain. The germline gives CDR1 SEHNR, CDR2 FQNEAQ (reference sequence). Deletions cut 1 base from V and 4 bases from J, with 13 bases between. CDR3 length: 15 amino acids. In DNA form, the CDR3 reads TGTGCCAGCAGCTTAGGAGGGAACCCGAGCACTGAAGCTTTCTTT. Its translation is CASSLGGNPSTEAFF.

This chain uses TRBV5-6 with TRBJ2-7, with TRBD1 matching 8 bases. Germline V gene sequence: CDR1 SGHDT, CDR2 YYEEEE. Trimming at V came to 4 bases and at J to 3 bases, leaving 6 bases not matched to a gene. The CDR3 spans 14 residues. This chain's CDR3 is CASSPGQGRYEQYF. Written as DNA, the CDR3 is TGTGCCAGCAGCCCAGGACAGGGTCGCTACGAGCAGTACTTC.

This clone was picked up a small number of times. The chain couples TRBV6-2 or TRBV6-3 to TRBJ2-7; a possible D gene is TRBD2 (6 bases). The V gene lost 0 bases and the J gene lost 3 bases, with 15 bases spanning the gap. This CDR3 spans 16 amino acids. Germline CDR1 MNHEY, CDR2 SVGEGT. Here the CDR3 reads CASSYSSGHLGYEQYF. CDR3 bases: TGTGCCAGCAGTTACTCGAGCGGGCACCTGGGCTACGAGCAGTACTTC.

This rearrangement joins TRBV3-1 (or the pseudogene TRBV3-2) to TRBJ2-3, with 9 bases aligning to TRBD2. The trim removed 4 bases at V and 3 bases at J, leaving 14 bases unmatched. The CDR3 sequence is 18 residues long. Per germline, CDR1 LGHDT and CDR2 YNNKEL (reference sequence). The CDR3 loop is CASSLGGAGGSFTDTQYF. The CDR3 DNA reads TGTGCCAGCAGCCTCGGGGGAGCGGGGGGTTCTTTTACAGATACGCAGTATTTT.

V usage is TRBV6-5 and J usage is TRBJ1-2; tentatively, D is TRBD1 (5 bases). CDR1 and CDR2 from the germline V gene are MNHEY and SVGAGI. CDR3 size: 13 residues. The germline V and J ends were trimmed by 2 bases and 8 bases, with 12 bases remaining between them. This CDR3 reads CASSYVQGHGYTF. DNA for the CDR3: TGTGCCAGCAGTTACGTCCAGGGTCACGGCTACACCTTC.

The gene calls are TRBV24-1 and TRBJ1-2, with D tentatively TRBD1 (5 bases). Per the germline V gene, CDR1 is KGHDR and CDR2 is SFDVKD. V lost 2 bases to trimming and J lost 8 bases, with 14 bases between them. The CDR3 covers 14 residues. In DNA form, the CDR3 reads TGTGCCACCAGTGATTCCCGACAGTTAAGAGGCTACACCTTC. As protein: CATSDSRQLRGYTF.

The CDR3 sequence: CSVEGQNNYGYTF. For the CDR3, the DNA is TGCAGCGTCGAGGGACAGAACAACTATGGCTACACCTTC. The chain couples TRBV29-1 to TRBJ1-2; 7 bases are shared with TRBD1. Trimming removed 6 bases from V and 2 bases from J; junction bases left unmatched: 6. Germline V gene lookup returns CDR1 SQVTM and CDR2 ANQGSEA. This CDR3 has 13 residues.

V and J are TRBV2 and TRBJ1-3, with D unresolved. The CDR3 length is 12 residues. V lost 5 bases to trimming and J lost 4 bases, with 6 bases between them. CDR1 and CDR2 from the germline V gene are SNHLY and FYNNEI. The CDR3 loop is CASSLQGNTIYF. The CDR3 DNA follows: TGTGCCAGCAGTTTACAGGGAAACACCATATATTTT.

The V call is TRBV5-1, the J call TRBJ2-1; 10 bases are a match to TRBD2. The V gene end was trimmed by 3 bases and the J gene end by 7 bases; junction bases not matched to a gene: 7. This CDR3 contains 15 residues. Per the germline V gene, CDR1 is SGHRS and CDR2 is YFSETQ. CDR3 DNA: TGCGCCAGCAGCTCGAGCGGGGGGGCTCGGAATGAGCAGTTCTTC. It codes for CASSSSGGARNEQFF.

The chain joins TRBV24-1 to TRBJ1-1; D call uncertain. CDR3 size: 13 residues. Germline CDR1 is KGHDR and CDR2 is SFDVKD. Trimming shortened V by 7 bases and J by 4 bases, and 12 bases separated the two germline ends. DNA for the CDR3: TGTGCCACCAGCCTACCCGGGTTCACTGAAGCTTTCTTT. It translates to CATSLPGFTEAFF.

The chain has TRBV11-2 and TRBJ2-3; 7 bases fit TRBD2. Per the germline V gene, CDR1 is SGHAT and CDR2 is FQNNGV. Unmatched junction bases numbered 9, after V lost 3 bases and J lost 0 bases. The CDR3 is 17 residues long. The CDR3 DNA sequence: TGTGCCAGCAGCTTTATCCCTTTGGGGGGGAGCACAGATACGCAGTATTTT. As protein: CASSFIPLGGSTDTQYF.

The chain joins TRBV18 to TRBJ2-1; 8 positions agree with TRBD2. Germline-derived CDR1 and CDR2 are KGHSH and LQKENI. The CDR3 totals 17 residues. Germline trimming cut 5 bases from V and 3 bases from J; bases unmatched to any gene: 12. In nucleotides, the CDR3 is TGTGCCAGCTCATACGTGGCGGTGGCGGGGGGCTACAATGAGCAGTTCTTC. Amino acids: CASSYVAVAGGYNEQFF.

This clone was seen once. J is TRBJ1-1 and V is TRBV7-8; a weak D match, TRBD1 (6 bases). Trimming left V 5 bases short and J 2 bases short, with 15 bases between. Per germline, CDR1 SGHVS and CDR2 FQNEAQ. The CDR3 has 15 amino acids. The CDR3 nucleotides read TGTGCCAGCAGCCCACGACAGGCGGTTAACACTGAAGCTTTCTTT. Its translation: CASSPRQAVNTEAFF.

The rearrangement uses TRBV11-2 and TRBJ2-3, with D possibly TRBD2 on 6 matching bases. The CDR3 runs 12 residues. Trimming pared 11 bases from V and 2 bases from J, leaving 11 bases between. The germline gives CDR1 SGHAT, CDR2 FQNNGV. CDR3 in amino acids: CAVGGSTDTQYF. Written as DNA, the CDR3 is TGTGCCGTGGGGGGATCCACAGATACGCAGTATTTT.

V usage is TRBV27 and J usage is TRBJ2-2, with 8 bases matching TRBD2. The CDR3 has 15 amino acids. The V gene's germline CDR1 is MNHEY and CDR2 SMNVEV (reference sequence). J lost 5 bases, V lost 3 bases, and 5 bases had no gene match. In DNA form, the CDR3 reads TGTGCCAGCAGTTTCCGGCGGGGGGCTACCGGGGAGCTGTTTTTT. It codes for CASSFRRGATGELFF.

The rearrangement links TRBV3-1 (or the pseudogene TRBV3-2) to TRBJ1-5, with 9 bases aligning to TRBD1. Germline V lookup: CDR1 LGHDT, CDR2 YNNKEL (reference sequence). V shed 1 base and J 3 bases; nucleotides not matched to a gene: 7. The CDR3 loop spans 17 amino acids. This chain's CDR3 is CASSQGLGTGNNQPQHF. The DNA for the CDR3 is TGTGCCAGCAGCCAAGGGTTGGGGACAGGGAACAATCAGCCCCAGCATTTT.

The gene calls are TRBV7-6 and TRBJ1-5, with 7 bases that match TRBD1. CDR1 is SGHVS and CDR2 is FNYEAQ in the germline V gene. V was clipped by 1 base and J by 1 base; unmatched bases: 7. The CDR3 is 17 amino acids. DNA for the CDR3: TGTGCCAGCAGCTTAGGAGGAGGGGGCTGGAGCAATCAGCCCCAGCATTTT. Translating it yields CASSLGGGGWSNQPQHF.

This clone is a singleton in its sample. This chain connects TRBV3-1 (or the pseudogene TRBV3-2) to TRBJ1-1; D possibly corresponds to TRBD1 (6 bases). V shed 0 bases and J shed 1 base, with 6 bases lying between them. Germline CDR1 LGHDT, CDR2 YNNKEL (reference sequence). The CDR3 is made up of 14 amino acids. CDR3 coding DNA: TGTGCCAGCAGCCAAGAGGGACAGAACACTGAAGCTTTCTTT. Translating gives CASSQEGQNTEAFF.

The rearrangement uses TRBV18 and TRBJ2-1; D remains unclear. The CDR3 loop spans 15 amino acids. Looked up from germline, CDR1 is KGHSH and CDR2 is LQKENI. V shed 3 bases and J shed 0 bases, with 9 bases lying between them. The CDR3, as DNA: TGTGCCAGCTCACCGTCCACTCTCTCCTACAATGAGCAGTTCTTC. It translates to CASSPSTLSYNEQFF.

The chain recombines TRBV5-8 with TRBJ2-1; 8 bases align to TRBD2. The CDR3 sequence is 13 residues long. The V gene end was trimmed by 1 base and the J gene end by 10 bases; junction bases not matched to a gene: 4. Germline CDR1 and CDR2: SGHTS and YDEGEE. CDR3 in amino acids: CASSLLRGGEQFF. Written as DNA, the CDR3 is TGTGCCAGCAGCTTGCTCCGCGGGGGGGAGCAGTTCTTC.

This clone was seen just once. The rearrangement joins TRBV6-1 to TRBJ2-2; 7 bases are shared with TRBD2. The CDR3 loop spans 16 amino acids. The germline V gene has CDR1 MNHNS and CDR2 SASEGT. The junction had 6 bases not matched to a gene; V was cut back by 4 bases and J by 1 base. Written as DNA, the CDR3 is TGTGCCAGCAGTGGTACTAGCGTAAGGAACACCGGGGAGCTGTTTTTT. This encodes CASSGTSVRNTGELFF.

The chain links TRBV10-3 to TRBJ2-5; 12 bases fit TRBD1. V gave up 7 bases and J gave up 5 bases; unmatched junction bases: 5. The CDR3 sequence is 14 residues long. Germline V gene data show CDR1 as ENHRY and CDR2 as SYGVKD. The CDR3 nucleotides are TGTGCCATCAAAGGGGACAGGGGGCCGGAGACCCAGTACTTC. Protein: CAIKGDRGPETQYF.